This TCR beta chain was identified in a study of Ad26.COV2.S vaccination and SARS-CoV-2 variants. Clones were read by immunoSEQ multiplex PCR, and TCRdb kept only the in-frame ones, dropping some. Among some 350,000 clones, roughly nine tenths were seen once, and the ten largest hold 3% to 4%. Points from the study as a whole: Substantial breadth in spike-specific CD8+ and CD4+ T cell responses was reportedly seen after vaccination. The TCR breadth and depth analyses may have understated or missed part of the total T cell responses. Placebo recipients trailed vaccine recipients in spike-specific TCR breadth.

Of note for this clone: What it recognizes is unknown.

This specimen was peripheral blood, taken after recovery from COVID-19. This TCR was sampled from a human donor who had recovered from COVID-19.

This chain's CDR3 is CASSPRQGRPKF. The CDR3 DNA sequence: TGTGCCAGCAGCCCACGGCAGGGGAGGCCCAAATTT. The gene calls are TRBV21-1 and TRBJ1-1. TRBV21-1 is recorded as a pseudogene. The CDR3 is 12 residues long.